A single sample gave rise to the 20 T cell receptor beta chains below, sequenced in a study of cytomegalovirus exposure and HLA in healthy donors. PCR employed 60 Vbeta and 13 Jbeta primers. The method was immunoSEQ multiplex PCR; TCRdb's version includes in-frame clones alone and lacks a portion of them. The sample contains 95,000 to 100,000 clones, roughly 70% of which appear only once. Specimen: PBMCs. Receptors originate from a man in his fifties or sixties in good health and CMV-seronegative.

This chain joins TRBV6-6 and TRBJ2-7, with a weak D call TRBD2 (6 bases). With 2 bases removed from V and 2 bases from J, the gap between germline ends came to 13 bases. The CDR3 has 15 residues. The germline V gene encodes CDR1 MNHNY and CDR2 SVGAGI (reference sequence). The CDR3 coding sequence is TGTGCCAGCAGTTACCCCGAGGGAGGAACCTACGAGCAGTACTTC. Translating gives CASSYPEGGTYEQYF.

Only a few counts were recorded for this clone. The chain recombines TRBV27 with TRBJ1-3; TRBD1 matches 7 bases. CDR3 length equals 15 residues. The J segment lost 1 base and the V segment lost 6 bases, leaving 6 bases of the junction unmatched. Germline CDR1 and CDR2: MNHEY and SMNVEV (reference sequence). Here the CDR3 reads CASRTGDGSGNTIYF. Written as DNA, the CDR3 is TGTGCCAGCAGAACAGGGGACGGTTCTGGAAACACCATATATTTT.

V usage is TRBV7-8 and J usage is TRBJ1-2; no firm D call. The V and J ends lost 0 bases and 6 bases respectively, with 20 bases between them. The CDR3 runs 17 residues. Germline loops: CDR1 SGHVS, CDR2 FQNEAQ. Here the CDR3 DNA reads TGTGCCAGCAGCTTAGCGTTGGGAGGGTTGAATTTTGATGGCTACACCTTC. Residues: CASSLALGGLNFDGYTF.

This clone appeared a few times. V and J are TRBV6-1 and TRBJ1-3; D ambiguous. V was shortened by 1 base and J by 4 bases, with 5 bases between the two germline ends. CDR1 is MNHNS and CDR2 is SASEGT in the germline V gene. This CDR3 has 13 residues. The CDR3 DNA follows: TGTGCCAGCAGTGAAGTATTCGGAAACACCATATATTTT. It codes for CASSEVFGNTIYF.

V gene TRBV11-2 combines with J gene TRBJ2-5, with 11 bases matching TRBD2. The CDR3 spans 16 residues. The germline V gene encodes CDR1 SGHAT and CDR2 FQNNGV. The J segment lost 7 bases and the V segment lost 3 bases, leaving 10 bases of the junction unmatched. CDR3 residues: CASSLGASGGRVTQYF. The CDR3 bases are TGTGCCAGCAGCTTGGGTGCTAGCGGGGGGAGGGTGACCCAGTACTTC.

The chain joins TRBV10-3 to TRBJ2-1, with a tentative D call TRBD1 (5 bases). This CDR3 is built from 14 residues. The germline CDR1 and CDR2 sequences are ENHRY and SYGVKD. Trimming took 7 bases from V and 5 from J, leaving 15 bases between them. The CDR3 protein is CAIKGQGNDNEQFF. The CDR3 DNA sequence: TGTGCCATCAAGGGGCAGGGAAACGACAATGAGCAGTTCTTC.

The chain is built from TRBV18 and TRBJ2-3; 7 bases fit TRBD1. The germline gives CDR1 KGHSH, CDR2 LQKENI. The CDR3 is 17 residues long. The J segment lost 0 bases and the V segment lost 5 bases, leaving 11 bases of the junction unmatched. CDR3 DNA: TGTGCCAGCTCAACTACAAGGACAGGCACTAGCACAGATACGCAGTATTTT. This translates into CASSTTRTGTSTDTQYF.

This chain joins TRBV19 and TRBJ1-1; D is possibly TRBD1 (5 bases). Germline loops: CDR1 LNHDA, CDR2 SQIVND (reference sequence). This CDR3 spans 13 amino acids. Between the trimmed V and J ends, which lost 6 bases and 2 bases, there was a span of 10 bases. The CDR3 loop reads CASRDMVNTEAFF. CDR3 DNA sequence: TGTGCCAGTAGGGACATGGTCAACACTGAAGCTTTCTTT.

V is TRBV5-1 and J is TRBJ2-1, with 9 positions matching TRBD1. This CDR3 has 15 residues. Germline V lookup: CDR1 SGHRS, CDR2 YFSETQ. Losses at the gene ends were 7 bases for V and 3 bases for J; bases not matched to a gene: 8. The chain's CDR3 is CASVSQGADYNEQFF. The DNA for the CDR3 is TGCGCCAGCGTATCACAGGGGGCTGACTACAATGAGCAGTTCTTC.

The genes are TRBV15 and TRBJ1-5; tentative D call: TRBD1 (5 bases). The CDR3 is made up of 16 amino acids. Germline V CDR1 and CDR2: LNHNV, YYDKDF (reference sequence). V was clipped by 1 base and J by 2 bases, with 12 bases between them. CDR3 nucleotides: TGTGCCACCAGCAGAGGGGGCTTTCGGGGCAATCAGCCCCAGCATTTT. Translated, it gives CATSRGGFRGNQPQHF.

The chain joins TRBV19 to TRBJ2-1, with 8 bases identical to TRBD1. Germline CDR1 LNHDA, CDR2 SQIVND (reference sequence). This CDR3 has 16 residues. In DNA, the CDR3 is TGTGCTGCGGGACAGGTAGGAATAGGATCATTCAATGAGCAGTTCTTC. Its protein product is CAAGQVGIGSFNEQFF.

This chain links TRBV14 with TRBJ1-5, with 10 bases matching TRBD1. Germline V gene data show CDR1 as SGHDN and CDR2 as FVKESK. J lost 7 bases, V lost 4 bases, and 7 bases had no gene match. The CDR3 length is 15 residues. CDR3 DNA sequence: TGTGCCAGCAGCCTAGGGACAGGGGCAGGACAGCCCCAGCATTTT. Translated: CASSLGTGAGQPQHF.

This chain links TRBV5-8 with TRBJ1-2; TRBD1 matches 12 bases. V was clipped by 4 bases and J by 3 bases; unmatched bases: 4. There are 15 residues in the CDR3. Germline CDR1 reads SGHTS; CDR2 reads YDEGEE. The CDR3 sequence is CASSPGTGGDYGYTF. The CDR3 DNA is TGTGCCAGCAGCCCCGGGACAGGGGGCGACTATGGCTACACCTTC.

This clone was picked up one time. The gene calls are TRBV11-2 and TRBJ2-5, with 9 bases fitting TRBD1. The ends lost 4 bases at V and 5 bases at J; junction bases unmatched: 11. The CDR3 consists of 16 residues. Per germline, CDR1 SGHAT and CDR2 FQNNGV. CDR3 DNA: TGTGCCAGCAGCTCCCTGACGGACAGGGGTCCGGAGACCCAGTACTTC. The encoded protein is CASSSLTDRGPETQYF.

In its sample, this clone was seen a few times. V and J are TRBV6-4 and TRBJ2-7, with 8 bases lining up with TRBD1. V trimming: 4 bases; J trimming: 5 bases; junction bases outside the gene matches: 4. CDR1 is MRHNA, CDR2 SNTAGT, per germline. This CDR3 has 13 residues. CDR3 region: CASSVQQGDEQYF. The CDR3 region has the DNA TGTGCCAGCAGTGTACAACAGGGGGACGAGCAGTACTTC.

This clone has just a few counts. The rearrangement joins TRBV2 to TRBJ1-1; D unresolved. This CDR3 region has 13 residues. Trimming pared 4 bases from V and 2 bases from J, leaving 8 bases between. In germline, CDR1 is SNHLY, CDR2 FYNNEI. The CDR3 is CASSANSNTEAFF. The DNA of the CDR3 is TGTGCCAGCAGTGCTAACAGTAACACTGAAGCTTTCTTT. Full variable domain (outside the CDR3, taken from reference TRBV2 and TRBJ1-1): EPEVTQTPSHQVTQMGQEVILRCVPISNHLYFYWYRQILGQKVEFLVSFYNNEISEKSEIFDDQFSVERPDGSNFTLKIRSTKLEDSAMYFCASSANSNTEAFFGQGTRLTVV.

V and J are TRBV25-1 and TRBJ2-1; tentatively, D is TRBD2 (6 bases). Germline-derived CDR1 and CDR2 are MGHDK and SYGVNS. Trimming removed 1 base from V and 7 bases from J, with 14 bases in between. This CDR3 has 15 amino acids. The CDR3 nucleotides read TGTGCCAGCAGTGAATTTTCGGGAGCTGAAAATGAGCAGTTCTTC. This encodes CASSEFSGAENEQFF. Supplemented by reference TRBV25-1 and TRBJ2-1, the full variable domain reads EADIYQTPRYLVIGTGKKITLECSQTMGHDKMYWYQQDPGMELHLIHYSYGVNSTEKGDLSSESTVSRIRTEHFPLTLESARPSHTSQYLCASSEFSGAENEQFFGPGTRLTVL.

This sequence joins TRBV5-1 and TRBJ1-1; the D is unclear. Trimming removed 8 bases at V and 2 bases at J, with 13 bases between. CDR3 length: 13 residues. The germline V gene has CDR1 SGHRS and CDR2 YFSETQ. CDR3 sequence: CASGVGKNTEAFF. The CDR3 DNA reads as TGCGCCAGTGGTGTCGGGAAAAACACTGAAGCTTTCTTT.

This clone has a handful of counts. The genes are TRBV4-3 and TRBJ2-3; 9 bases fit TRBD2. V lost 4 bases and J lost 6; bases outside the gene matches: 8. The CDR3 sequence is 15 residues long. CDR1 and CDR2 (germline): LGHNA, YSLEER. In DNA, the CDR3 is TGCGCCAGCAGCCGAGTAGCGGGAGAGTCGGATACGCAGTATTTT. Its translation: CASSRVAGESDTQYF.

V usage is TRBV2 and J usage is TRBJ2-7; TRBD2 agrees at 7 bases. Trimming took 7 bases from V and 5 from J; bases not matched to a gene: 5. The CDR3 runs 12 residues. The germline V gene encodes CDR1 SNHLY and CDR2 FYNNEI. CDR3 DNA: TGTGCCAGCAATAAGGGAGGGAACGAGCAGTACTTC. Protein: CASNKGGNEQYF.